This is a list of T cell receptor beta chains from one sample in a study of blood T cell repertoires in COVID-19. TCRdb keeps only in-frame clones here, not all; method: immunoSEQ multiplex PCR. This table holds a few hundred thousand clones, around nine tenths found once. The sequenced sample consisted of peripheral blood. The source of these receptors is a human donor in a cohort sampled during active COVID-19. Both conserved end residues are part of each CDR3. A D gene is named only where the DNA matches it firmly. Only some rows state a clone size, as once, few, many or a class for expanded clones.

V gene	clone size	J gene	D gene	CDR3 DNA	CDR3 protein
TRBV7-9	.	TRBJ2-5	.	TGTGCCAGCAGCTTTCCCCACGGGGAGGGGGGTAAGGAGACCCAGTACTTC	CASSFPHGEGGKETQYF
TRBV5-1	.	TRBJ1-1	.	TGCGCCAGCAGCCCTGGGTCTAGGGCAGGAGGCACTGAAGCTTTCTTT	CASSPGSRAGGTEAFF
TRBV6-5	.	TRBJ1-2	TRBD1	TGTGCCAGCAGACCTACAGGGGCGCTTAACTATGGCTACACCTTC	CASRPTGALNYGYTF
TRBV9	.	TRBJ1-2	.	TGTGCCAGCAGCGTTGGAGGGCCGGGTAACTATGGCTACACCTTC	CASSVGGPGNYGYTF
TRBV11-2	.	TRBJ2-1	TRBD1	TGTGCCACCGGTCCGGGACAGGGGTCCCCGACCTACAATGAGCAGTTCTTC	CATGPGQGSPTYNEQFF
TRBV7-2	.	TRBJ2-5	.	TGTGCCAGCAGCTTACACGGGGGGCCGGGGGAGACCCAGTACTTC	CASSLHGGPGETQYF
TRBV25-1	.	TRBJ2-7	TRBD1	TGTGCCAGCAGCAGGACAGGGTCATCCTACGAGCAGTACTTC	CASSRTGSSYEQYF
TRBV30	.	TRBJ1-5	.	TGTGCCTGGAGTGTTAGACAGGATCAGCCCCAGCATTTT	CAWSVRQDQPQHF
TRBV3-1/TRBV3-2	.	TRBJ2-3	.	TGTGCCAGCAGCCAAGATTCGTCCACAGATACGCAGTATTTT	CASSQDSSTDTQYF
TRBV7-6	.	TRBJ1-5	TRBD1	TGTGCCAGCAGCCTCCGGGACAGAGGGAATCAGCCCCAGCATTTT	CASSLRDRGNQPQHF
TRBV6-1	once	TRBJ2-1	.	TGTGCCAGCACCCCCGGGAGAAACTCCTACAATGAGCAGTTCTTC	CASTPGRNSYNEQFF
TRBV6-5	.	TRBJ2-1	.	TGTGCCAGCAGTTACTCGTTTAGTGGGAGCGGGAATGAGCAGTTCTTC	CASSYSFSGSGNEQFF
TRBV7-2	.	TRBJ2-5	TRBD1	TGTGCCAGCAGCCCCCTACAGGGGGCCGGAGAGACCCAGTACTTC	CASSPLQGAGETQYF
TRBV7-9	.	TRBJ2-2	TRBD2	TGTGCCAGCAGCTTAAAGGCTTCTAGCGGGAGGCACGAGCTGTTTTTT	CASSLKASSGRHELFF
TRBV5-1	.	TRBJ2-1	TRBD1	TGCGCCAGCAGCCCTAACCTCGGGGACAGGGGACCCCCTCATACTTCGTTCTTC	CASSPNLGDRGPPHTSFF
TRBV5-1	.	TRBJ2-7	TRBD1	TGCGCCAGCAGCAAGGGACAGGGTGCTTTCGAGCAGTACTTC	CASSKGQGAFEQYF
TRBV7-6	.	TRBJ2-5	TRBD2	TGTGCCAGCAGCCTTGTTCGGGGGGACCTGGAGACCCAGTACTTC	CASSLVRGDLETQYF
TRBV25-1	.	TRBJ1-5	.	TGTGCCAGCAGTGAAGGTGTCGGGGGGCTGAGTCAGCCCCAGCATTTT	CASSEGVGGLSQPQHF
TRBV6-6	.	TRBJ1-1	.	TGTGCCAGCACTCCTGCGGGAACTGAAGCTTTCTTT	CASTPAGTEAFF
TRBV5-5	.	TRBJ1-2	.	TGTGCCAGCAGCTTGGTTGCGGGATTCGGTGGCTACACCTTC	CASSLVAGFGGYTF
TRBV6-1	once	TRBJ2-6	TRBD1	TGTGCCAGCAGTGAAGGGACAGGGAACTTTGGGGCCAACGTCCTGACTTTC	CASSEGTGNFGANVLTF